The sequence of this T cell receptor beta chain was determined in a study of beta chain features in type 1 diabetes. Overall study results and limits: In every one of the four CD4+ subsets, TCRB CDR3s were moderately but significantly shorter in Type 1 diabetes patients.

Investigators reverse transcribed all isolated RNA, so they sequenced expressed TCRB transcripts. Only in-frame clones appear in the TCRdb table, and some are missing; sequencing was by immunoSEQ multiplex PCR. The sample has hundreds of thousands of clones; about 17% are singletons. On this clone: The target antigen is unknown.

Trimming removed 1 base from V and 8 bases from J, with 21 bases in between. This CDR3 spans 17 amino acids. The germline V gene encodes CDR1 LGHNA and CDR2 YSLEER. The rearrangement links TRBV4-3 to TRBJ2-1; D call uncertain. Sequencing used naive CD4+ T cells from blood. This sequence was found in a young woman in good health. The CDR3 DNA is TGCGCCAGCAGCCAAGTCCCCCCCTCTGCGTCGAGGCATGAGCAGTTCTTC. It translates to CASSQVPPSASRHEQFF.